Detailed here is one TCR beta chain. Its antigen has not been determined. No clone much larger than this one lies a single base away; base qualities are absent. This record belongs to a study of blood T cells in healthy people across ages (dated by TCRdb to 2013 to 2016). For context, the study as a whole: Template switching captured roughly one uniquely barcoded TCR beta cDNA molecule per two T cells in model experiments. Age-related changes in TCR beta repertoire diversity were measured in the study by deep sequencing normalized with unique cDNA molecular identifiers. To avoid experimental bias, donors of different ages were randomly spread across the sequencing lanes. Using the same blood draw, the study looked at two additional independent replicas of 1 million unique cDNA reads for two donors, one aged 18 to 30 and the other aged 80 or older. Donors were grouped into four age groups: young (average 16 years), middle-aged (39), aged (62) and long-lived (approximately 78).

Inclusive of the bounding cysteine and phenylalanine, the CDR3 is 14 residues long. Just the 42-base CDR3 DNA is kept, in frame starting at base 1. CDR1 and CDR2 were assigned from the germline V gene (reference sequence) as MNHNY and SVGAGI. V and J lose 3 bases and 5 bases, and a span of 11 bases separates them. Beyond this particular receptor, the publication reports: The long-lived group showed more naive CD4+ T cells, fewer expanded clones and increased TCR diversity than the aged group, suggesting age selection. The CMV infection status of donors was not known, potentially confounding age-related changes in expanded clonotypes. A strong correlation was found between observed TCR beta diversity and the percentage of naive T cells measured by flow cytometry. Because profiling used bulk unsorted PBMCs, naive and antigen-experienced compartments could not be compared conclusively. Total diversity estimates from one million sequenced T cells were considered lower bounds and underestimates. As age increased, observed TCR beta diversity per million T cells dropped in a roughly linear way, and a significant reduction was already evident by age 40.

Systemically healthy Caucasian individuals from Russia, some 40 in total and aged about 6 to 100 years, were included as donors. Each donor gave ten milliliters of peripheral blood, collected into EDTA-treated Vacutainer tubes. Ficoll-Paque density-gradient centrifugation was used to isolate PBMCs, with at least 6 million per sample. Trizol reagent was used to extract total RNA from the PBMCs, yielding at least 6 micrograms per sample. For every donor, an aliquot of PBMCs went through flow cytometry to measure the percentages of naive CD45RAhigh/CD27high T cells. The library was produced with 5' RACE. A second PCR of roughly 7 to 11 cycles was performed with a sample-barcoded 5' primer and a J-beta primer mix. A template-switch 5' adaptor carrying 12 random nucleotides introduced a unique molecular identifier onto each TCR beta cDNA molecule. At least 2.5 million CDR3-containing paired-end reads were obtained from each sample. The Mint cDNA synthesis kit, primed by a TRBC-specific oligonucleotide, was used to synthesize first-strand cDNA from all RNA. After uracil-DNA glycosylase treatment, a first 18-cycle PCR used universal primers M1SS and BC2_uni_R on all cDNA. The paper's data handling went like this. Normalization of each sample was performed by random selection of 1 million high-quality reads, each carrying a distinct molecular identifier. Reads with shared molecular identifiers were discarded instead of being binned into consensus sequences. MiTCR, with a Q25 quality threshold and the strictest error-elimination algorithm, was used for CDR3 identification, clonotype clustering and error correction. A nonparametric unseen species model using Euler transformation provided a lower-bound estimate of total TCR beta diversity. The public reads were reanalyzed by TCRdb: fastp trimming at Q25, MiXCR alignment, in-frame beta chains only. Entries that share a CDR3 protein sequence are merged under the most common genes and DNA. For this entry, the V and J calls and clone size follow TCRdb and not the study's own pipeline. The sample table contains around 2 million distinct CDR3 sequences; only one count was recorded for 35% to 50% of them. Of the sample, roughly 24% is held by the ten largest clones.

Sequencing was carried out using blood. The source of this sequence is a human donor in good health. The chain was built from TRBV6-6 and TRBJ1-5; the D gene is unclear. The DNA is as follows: TGTGCCAGCAGTTATCCCGGGCGAGATCAGCCCCAGCATTTT. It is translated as CASSYPGRDQPQHF.